The 17 T cell receptor beta chains reported below all come from one sample, sequenced in a study of identical twins. TCRdb called the 5' RACE reads again in MiXCR, with one record for every CDR3 protein. The sample carries around 500,000 distinct CDR3 sequences, more than 13% recorded once. The same sample was also used in a study of yellow fever vaccine responses in identical twins.

Source material: CD4+ T cells sorted from blood. The receptors stem from a woman younger than 30 in good health.

This clonotype has at least ten counts. This chain joins TRBV7-9 and TRBJ1-1; TRBD1 agrees at 9 bases. Germline values: CDR1 SEHNR, CDR2 FQNEAQ (reference sequence). The CDR3 is 15 residues long. V was clipped by 5 bases and J by 2 bases; unmatched bases: 6. The CDR3, as DNA: TGTGCCAGCAGCCCCAAACAGGGGGCCAACACTGAAGCTTTCTTT. It codes for CASSPKQGANTEAFF.

This clonotype was seen only once. This rearrangement joins TRBV3-1 to TRBJ2-7; D not resolved. From germline, CDR1 is LGHDT and CDR2 YNNKEL (reference sequence). Between the trimmed V and J ends, which lost 3 bases and 2 bases, there was a span of 5 bases. The CDR3 has 12 amino acids. The CDR3 DNA reads TGTGCCAGCAGCCAGGCTACCTACGAGCAGTACTTC. Its translation: CASSQATYEQYF.

The chain recombines TRBV7-9 with TRBJ1-1; D possibly corresponds to TRBD1 (5 bases). Germline V gives CDR1 SEHNR, CDR2 FQNEAQ (reference sequence). The CDR3 is 11 amino acids. V lost 5 bases, J lost 6 bases, and 7 bases lay in between. CDR3 region: CASSRQSEAFF. CDR3 nucleotides: TGTGCCAGCAGCCGACAGTCTGAAGCTTTCTTT.

This clonotype has at least ten counts. J is TRBJ2-5 and V is TRBV4-1; D is undetermined. Germline V gives CDR1 MGHRA, CDR2 YSYEKL. V was shortened by 0 bases and J by 9 bases, with 5 bases between the two germline ends. The CDR3 consists of 11 residues. The DNA of the CDR3 is TGCGCCAGCAGCCAAGAGAGATCCCAGTACTTC. This translates into CASSQERSQYF.

Only a few counts were recorded for this clonotype. The rearrangement links TRBV12-3 or TRBV12-4 to TRBJ2-1, with D possibly TRBD2 on 6 matching bases. V gave up 5 bases and J gave up 3 bases, with 14 bases separating them. The CDR3 contains 15 residues. The CDR3 coding sequence is TGTGCCAGCAGTACCCCCGGACTAAACTACAATGAGCAGTTCTTC. Translated, it gives CASSTPGLNYNEQFF.

The rearrangement links TRBV6-5 to TRBJ2-7; the match to TRBD2 covers 9 bases. There are 17 residues in the CDR3. The V gene end was trimmed by 4 bases and the J gene end by 0 bases; junction bases not matched to a gene: 10. Germline V gene lookup returns CDR1 MNHEY and CDR2 SVGAGI. This CDR3 is CASSSSDSGGLSYEQYF. The CDR3 DNA is TGTGCCAGCAGTTCCTCCGATAGCGGGGGCCTCTCCTACGAGCAGTACTTC.

This clonotype appeared a few times. The CDR3 nucleotides read TGCGCCAGCAGCTTGGGGGGACAGGGAACACAGAATACGCAGTATTTT. Its protein product is CASSLGGQGTQNTQYF. The chain recombines TRBV5-1 with TRBJ2-3; 9 bases agree with TRBD1. This CDR3 has 16 amino acids. With 0 bases clipped from V and 7 bases from J, the junction kept 9 bases outside the gene matches. The germline V gene encodes CDR1 SGHRS and CDR2 YFSETQ.

The chain is built from TRBV5-6 and TRBJ2-3; D is unclear. The germline V and J ends were trimmed by 4 bases and 3 bases, with 15 bases remaining between them. This CDR3 contains 15 residues. Germline CDR1 and CDR2: SGHDT and YYEEEE. CDR3 coding DNA: TGTGCCAGCAGCAGGCTTCGGTTTTTGACAGATACGCAGTATTTT. Amino acid sequence: CASSRLRFLTDTQYF.

J is TRBJ1-2 and V is TRBV7-2, with D possibly being TRBD1 (6 bases). Deletions cut 2 bases from V and 4 bases from J, with 8 bases between. Germline loops: CDR1 SGHTA, CDR2 FQGNSA. This CDR3 has 13 residues. The CDR3 sequence is CASSLQGRYGYTF. For the CDR3, the DNA is TGTGCCAGCAGCTTACAGGGGCGCTATGGCTACACCTTC.

This clonotype was found a few times. Just one base apart from a much larger clone, this may be a read error. This rearrangement joins TRBV7-2 to TRBJ2-2, with D hard to call. The CDR3 extends over 12 amino acids. The V and J ends lost 4 bases and 3 bases respectively, with 3 bases between them. The germline gives CDR1 SGHTA, CDR2 FQGNSA. CDR3: CASSWDTGELFF. The CDR3 DNA is TGTGCCAGCAGCTGGGACACCGGGGAGCTGTTTTTT.

This clonotype was observed many times. V is TRBV28 and J is TRBJ2-2, with TRBD2 as a possible D gene (5 bases). CDR3 size: 13 residues. V dropped 2 bases and J dropped 8 bases, with 9 bases sitting between them. The germline V gene encodes CDR1 MDHEN and CDR2 SYDVKM. Written as DNA, the CDR3 is TGTGCCAGCAGTTTAACGGGAATAGGGGAGCTGTTTTTT. It translates to CASSLTGIGELFF.

This clonotype was recorded a few times. The chain couples TRBV2 to TRBJ1-1, with D hard to call. In germline, CDR1 is SNHLY, CDR2 FYNNEI. This CDR3 contains 15 residues. Deletions cut 8 bases from V and 4 bases from J, with 20 bases between. The CDR3 DNA reads TGTGCCAGCCGACCTGACGCGAGGATGAGCACTGAAGCTTTCTTT. Translation gives CASRPDARMSTEAFF.

This clonotype appeared a single time. This chain joins TRBV7-9 and TRBJ2-5; tentatively, D is TRBD1 (6 bases). CDR1 and CDR2 from the germline V gene are SEHNR and FQNEAQ (reference sequence). The CDR3 has 15 amino acids. The V end was cut by 1 base, the J end by 2 bases, with 11 bases between. The CDR3 DNA reads TGTGCCAGCAGCTTAGGTTGGACAGCACAAGAGACCCAGTACTTC. As protein: CASSLGWTAQETQYF.

This clonotype showed up just a few times. The V gene is TRBV20-1, the J gene TRBJ2-2, with D unclear. Per germline, CDR1 DFQATT and CDR2 SNEGSKA (reference sequence). The CDR3 loop spans 14 amino acids. The germline V and J ends were trimmed by 0 bases and 1 base, with 6 bases remaining between them. The CDR3 is CSARELGNTGELFF. The CDR3 nucleotides are TGCAGTGCTAGAGAGCTGGGGAACACCGGGGAGCTGTTTTTT.

This clonotype turned up a few times. The rearrangement joins TRBV11-1 to TRBJ2-7; 11 bases fit TRBD2. Germline V lookup: CDR1 SGHAT, CDR2 FQDESV (reference sequence). The CDR3 runs to 15 residues. With V trimmed by 4 bases and J by 7 bases, 9 bases remained unmatched. The CDR3 DNA is TGTGCCAGCAGCTCTCGACTAGCGGGAACCCTAGAGCAGTACTTC. Translating it yields CASSSRLAGTLEQYF.

The CDR3 spells CASSQGGRSSTDTQYF. Here the CDR3 DNA reads TGCGCCAGCAGCCAAGGGGGGAGGTCGAGCACAGATACGCAGTATTTT. This chain links TRBV4-3 with TRBJ2-3; possible D gene TRBD2, 6 bases. Between the trimmed V and J ends, which lost 1 base and 0 bases, there was a span of 11 bases. The CDR3 extends over 16 amino acids. CDR1 LGHNA and CDR2 YSLEER come from the germline V gene.

V is TRBV6-5 and J is TRBJ2-7; D unclear. Trimming took off 0 bases at V and 4 bases at J, with 13 bases between the two ends. CDR3 size: 15 residues. Germline lookup yields CDR1 MNHEY and CDR2 SVGAGI. CDR3 DNA sequence: TGTGCCAGCAGTTACTCGTCACAGTCCCATTACGAGCAGTACTTC. It yields the protein CASSYSSQSHYEQYF.